Presented here are 29 T cell receptor beta chains from one specimen sequenced in a study of lymphopenia after photon versus proton radiotherapy. Here immunoSEQ multiplex PCR was the method, and the copy in TCRdb shows in-frame clones only, minus some. The data show roughly 49,000 clones, more than 85% seen once. Sequences were derived from peripheral blood, sampled from a patient treated with photon-based radiotherapy. These receptor sequences come from a middle-aged woman with cholangiocarcinoma.

V is TRBV9 and J is TRBJ1-1, with 9 nucleotides matching TRBD1. CDR3 length equals 15 residues. Germline V lookup: CDR1 SGDLS, CDR2 YYNGEE. Trimming removed 4 bases from V and 11 bases from J; junction bases left unmatched: 15. The CDR3 is CASSPTDRGPSEAFF. CDR3 DNA: TGTGCCAGCAGCCCCACGGACAGGGGCCCCTCGGAGGCTTTCTTT.

The chain uses TRBV5-6 and TRBJ2-7; 12 positions agree with TRBD2. This CDR3 comprises 18 residues. The V and J ends lost 0 bases and 3 bases, in that order; junction bases with no gene match: 10. Germline V gives CDR1 SGHDT, CDR2 YYEEEE. The CDR3 protein is CASSLGLAGAYLGYEQYF. The CDR3 DNA follows: TGTGCCAGCAGCTTGGGACTAGCGGGAGCTTATTTAGGCTACGAGCAGTACTTC.

This clone came up once. V and J are TRBV5-1 and TRBJ1-1; D is unclear. The CDR3 sequence is 12 residues long. Germline loops: CDR1 SGHRS, CDR2 YFSETQ. The V end lost 4 bases, the J end lost 1 base, and 5 bases lay between the germline ends. The CDR3, as DNA: TGCGCCAGCAGCGTAGGGAACACTGAAGCTTTCTTT. Translating gives CASSVGNTEAFF.

The chain links TRBV28 to TRBJ2-4, with no clear D. CDR1 is MDHEN and CDR2 is SYDVKM in the germline V gene. This CDR3 comprises 13 residues. Trimming left V 5 bases short and J 4 bases short, with 9 bases between. The CDR3 sequence: CASSGSEKNIQYF. The CDR3 coding sequence is TGTGCCAGCAGTGGTAGTGAAAAAAACATTCAGTACTTC.

The rearrangement uses TRBV2 and TRBJ2-2; D not certain. V was pared by 1 base and J by 4 bases, with 10 bases between. Germline V gene lookup returns CDR1 SNHLY and CDR2 FYNNEI. The CDR3 loop spans 15 amino acids. CDR3 nucleotide sequence: TGTGCCAGCAGTGAAGTTAAAATGGGCACCGGGGAGCTGTTTTTT. Its protein product is CASSEVKMGTGELFF. The variable domain in full, with the rest retrieved from reference TRBV2 and TRBJ2-2, is EPEVTQTPSHQVTQMGQEVILRCVPISNHLYFYWYRQILGQKVEFLVSFYNNEISEKSEIFDDQFSVERPDGSNFTLKIRSTKLEDSAMYFCASSEVKMGTGELFFGEGSRLTVL.

The chain couples TRBV14 to TRBJ1-6, with D perhaps matching TRBD1 (5 bases). V lost 6 bases and J lost 6, with 18 bases in between. CDR1 SGHDN and CDR2 FVKESK come from the germline V gene. The CDR3 is 16 amino acids. The DNA of the CDR3 is TGTGCCAGCAGTCCGAGGGGATTGAGGTCTAATTCACCCCTCCACTTT. Protein product: CASSPRGLRSNSPLHF. Full variable domain (rest looked up from reference TRBV14 and TRBJ1-6): EAGVTQFPSHSVIEKGQTVTLRCDPISGHDNLYWYRRVMGKEIKFLLHFVKESKQDESGMPNNRFLAERTGGTYSTLKVQPAELEDSGVYFCASSPRGLRSNSPLHFGNGTRLTVT.

The rearrangement joins TRBV6-5 to TRBJ1-1; D is perhaps TRBD1 (6 bases). Germline lookup yields CDR1 MNHEY and CDR2 SVGAGI. The CDR3 runs 13 residues. Trimming pared 5 bases from V and 4 bases from J, leaving 11 bases between. The CDR3 reads CASSPGTITEAFF. CDR3 DNA sequence: TGTGCCAGCAGTCCCGGGACAATCACTGAAGCTTTCTTT.

The gene calls are TRBV28 and TRBJ2-7, with D possibly TRBD2 on 6 matching bases. The CDR3 totals 13 residues. Germline lookup yields CDR1 MDHEN and CDR2 SYDVKM. V lost 5 bases to trimming and J lost 7 bases, with 15 bases between them. The CDR3 spells CASSSGSGWEQYF. As DNA, the CDR3 is TGTGCCAGCAGTAGCGGGTCGGGGTGGGAGCAGTACTTC.

In its sample, this clone was seen once. This chain links TRBV18 with TRBJ2-1; 8 nucleotides align to TRBD2. CDR3 length equals 14 residues. Germline CDR1 is KGHSH and CDR2 is LQKENI. V was clipped by 5 bases and J by 7 bases; unmatched bases: 7. CDR3 coding DNA: TGTGCCAGCTCAGGAGCGGGAGCTATGAATGAGCAGTTCTTC. Residues: CASSGAGAMNEQFF. Complete variable domain (other parts from reference TRBV18 and TRBJ2-1): NAGVMQNPRHLVRRRGQEARLRCSPMKGHSHVYWYRQLPEEGLKFMVYLQKENIIDESGMPKERFSAEFPKEGPSILRIQQVVRGDSAAYFCASSGAGAMNEQFFGPGTRLTVL.

The genes are TRBV9 and TRBJ2-3, with D unclear. The CDR3 has 14 amino acids. Trimming left V 2 bases short and J 5 bases short, with 12 bases between. Germline lookup yields CDR1 SGDLS and CDR2 YYNGEE. CDR3 region: CASSVRPMEDTQYF. The CDR3 DNA reads as TGTGCCAGCAGCGTGAGACCGATGGAAGATACGCAGTATTTT.

This chain links TRBV2 with TRBJ2-1; D gene uncertain. Trimming left V 4 bases short and J 9 bases short, with 1 base between. This CDR3 is 9 amino acids long. Germline V gene sequence: CDR1 SNHLY, CDR2 FYNNEI. CDR3 sequence reads: CASSGEQFF. The CDR3, as DNA: TGTGCCAGCAGTGGTGAGCAGTTCTTC.

The chain combines TRBV4-3 with TRBJ2-3, with TRBD2 identical over 9 bases. The J segment lost 6 bases and the V segment lost 0 bases, leaving 13 bases of the junction unmatched. The V gene's germline CDR1 is LGHNA and CDR2 YSLEER. The CDR3 runs 18 residues. DNA for the CDR3: TGCGCCAGCAGCCAAGAGGCAGGGGCGGGAGGGCTAATTGATACGCAGTATTTT. It is translated as CASSQEAGAGGLIDTQYF.

J is TRBJ2-1 and V is TRBV7-8; D uncertain. Germline V lookup: CDR1 SGHVS, CDR2 FQNEAQ. The CDR3 length is 10 residues. Between the trimmed V and J ends, which lost 5 bases and 8 bases, there was a span of 4 bases. The CDR3 spells CASSTDEQFF. In DNA form, the CDR3 reads TGTGCCAGCAGCACTGATGAGCAGTTCTTC.

J is TRBJ1-5 and V is TRBV5-1; weak D call: TRBD1 (5 bases). V was clipped by 7 bases and J by 0 bases, with 14 bases between them. Germline assignment: CDR1 SGHRS and CDR2 YFSETQ. The CDR3 length is 15 residues. The CDR3 DNA follows: TGCGCCAGCCGCTCAGGGACCAATAGCAATCAGCCCCAGCATTTT. It yields the protein CASRSGTNSNQPQHF.

V gene TRBV4-2 combines with J gene TRBJ1-1, with no clear D. The V gene's germline CDR1 is LGHNA and CDR2 YNFKEQ. V was pared by 0 bases and J by 0 bases, with 5 bases between. The CDR3 runs to 14 residues. CDR3 region: CASSQDGMNTEAFF. CDR3 DNA sequence: TGTGCCAGCAGCCAAGACGGGATGAACACTGAAGCTTTCTTT.

The chain links TRBV5-6 to TRBJ1-3, with no clear D. CDR3 length equals 15 residues. Trimming shortened V by 2 bases and J by 0 bases, and 9 bases separated the two germline ends. The V gene's germline CDR1 is SGHDT and CDR2 YYEEEE. The CDR3 nucleotides are TGTGCCAGCAGCTTTGCCGCAAGCTCTGGAAACACCATATATTTT. It codes for CASSFAASSGNTIYF.

This chain connects TRBV9 to TRBJ2-3; tentative D call: TRBD2 (6 bases). V gave up 0 bases and J gave up 1 base, with 12 bases separating them. CDR3 length: 16 amino acids. Per the germline V gene, CDR1 is SGDLS and CDR2 is YYNGEE. This chain's CDR3 is CASSVGRREGTDTQYF. The CDR3 nucleotides are TGTGCCAGCAGCGTAGGTAGGAGGGAGGGCACAGATACGCAGTATTTT.

This chain uses TRBV2 with TRBJ2-1; D gene uncertain. V was clipped by 3 bases and J by 0 bases, with 9 bases between them. Germline-derived CDR1 and CDR2 are SNHLY and FYNNEI. The CDR3 is 15 amino acids. The CDR3 coding sequence is TGTGCCAGCAGTGAGCGGTTGAGCTCCTACAATGAGCAGTTCTTC. Protein sequence: CASSERLSSYNEQFF.

Here the CDR3 DNA reads TGTGCCAGCAGCGCCCAGGGCAGCCCAGCCTACGAGCAGTACTTC. Translated, it gives CASSAQGSPAYEQYF. This chain connects TRBV27 to TRBJ2-7, with TRBD1 as a possible D gene (5 bases). V lost 6 bases, J lost 2 bases, and 17 bases lay in between. The germline V gene has CDR1 MNHEY and CDR2 SMNVEV (reference sequence). This CDR3 contains 15 residues.

The chain joins TRBV28 to TRBJ1-5; D gene uncertain. Germline CDR1 and CDR2: MDHEN and SYDVKM. CDR3 length equals 16 residues. The V gene lost 2 bases and the J gene lost 6 bases, with 17 bases spanning the gap. CDR3 in DNA: TGTGCCAGCAGTTTACTGGTTGTAGGCCCCAGTCAGCCCCAGCATTTT. Protein sequence: CASSLLVVGPSQPQHF.

The chain uses TRBV5-4 and TRBJ2-1, with D hard to call. This CDR3 is built from 13 residues. With 4 bases removed from V and 9 bases from J, the gap between germline ends came to 14 bases. The V gene's germline CDR1 is SGHNT and CDR2 YYREEE (reference sequence). The CDR3 loop reads CASSEIVGIEQFF. The CDR3 DNA sequence: TGTGCCAGCAGCGAAATCGTGGGGATTGAGCAGTTCTTC.

V gene TRBV6-6 combines with J gene TRBJ2-7; D is ambiguous. The CDR3 length is 12 residues. Germline V lookup: CDR1 MNHNY, CDR2 SVGAGI (reference sequence). V lost 2 bases and J lost 0, with 2 bases in between. The CDR3 DNA reads as TGTGCCAGCAGTTACCCCTCCTACGAGCAGTACTTC. Translated, it gives CASSYPSYEQYF.

The J gene is TRBJ1-1, the V gene TRBV19, with D unclear. CDR1 and CDR2 (germline): LNHDA, SQIVND (reference sequence). CDR3 length: 12 amino acids. V lost 6 bases and J lost 5, with 10 bases in between. For the CDR3, the DNA is TGTGCCAGTAGCCTCTACGAAACTGAAGCTTTCTTT. This codes for CASSLYETEAFF.

The V and J genes are TRBV18 and TRBJ2-1; D gene ambiguous. Looked up from germline, CDR1 is KGHSH and CDR2 is LQKENI. There are 14 residues in the CDR3. Trimming pared 0 bases from V and 5 bases from J, leaving 8 bases between. CDR3 in DNA: TGTGCCAGCTCACCACCTCGCATTAACAATGAGCAGTTCTTC. Translated: CASSPPRINNEQFF. The full variable domain, rest sourced from reference TRBV18 and TRBJ2-1, is NAGVMQNPRHLVRRRGQEARLRCSPMKGHSHVYWYRQLPEEGLKFMVYLQKENIIDESGMPKERFSAEFPKEGPSILRIQQVVRGDSAAYFCASSPPRINNEQFFGPGTRLTVL.

V gene TRBV29-1 combines with J gene TRBJ2-1; no clear D. The length of the CDR3 is 11 residues. The V and J ends lost 0 bases and 11 bases respectively, with 8 bases between them. Germline V gives CDR1 SQVTM, CDR2 ANQGSEA. The CDR3 DNA follows: TGCAGCGTTGAAGATCTAGGGAAGCAGTTCTTC. It translates to CSVEDLGKQFF.

This chain connects TRBV5-1 to TRBJ2-7; a possible D gene is TRBD2 (6 bases). Per germline, CDR1 SGHRS and CDR2 YFSETQ. The V end was cut by 4 bases, the J end by 1 base, with 15 bases between. This CDR3 contains 15 residues. In DNA form, the CDR3 reads TGCGCCAGCAGCGAGGGGACGGCGGGGTCCTACGAGCAGTACTTC. It encodes CASSEGTAGSYEQYF.

The CDR3, as DNA: TGTGCCAGCAGTGAGGTCGACCCGGACGGGGGCTACACCTTC. Protein sequence: CASSEVDPDGGYTF. The chain carries TRBV6-1 and TRBJ1-2; no clear D. The CDR3 length is 14 residues. CDR1 is MNHNS, CDR2 SASEGT, per germline. V was trimmed by 3 bases and J by 8 bases, leaving 16 bases between them.

V usage is TRBV30 and J usage is TRBJ1-2, with TRBD1 as a possible D gene (6 bases). This CDR3 spans 12 amino acids. CDR1 and CDR2 from the germline V gene are GTSNPN and SVGIG (reference sequence). V shed 7 bases and J shed 4 bases, with 13 bases lying between them. The DNA for the CDR3 is TGTGCCTTATTTACAGGGTCCTATGGCTACACCTTC. Residues: CALFTGSYGYTF.

This chain joins TRBV5-5 and TRBJ2-3; D is uncertain. The length of the CDR3 is 15 residues. Deletions cut 2 bases from V and 0 bases from J, with 10 bases between. Germline values: CDR1 SGHKS, CDR2 YYEKEE (reference sequence). CDR3: CASSFFGGSTDTQYF. The CDR3 region has the DNA TGTGCCAGCAGCTTCTTCGGCGGTAGCACAGATACGCAGTATTTT.